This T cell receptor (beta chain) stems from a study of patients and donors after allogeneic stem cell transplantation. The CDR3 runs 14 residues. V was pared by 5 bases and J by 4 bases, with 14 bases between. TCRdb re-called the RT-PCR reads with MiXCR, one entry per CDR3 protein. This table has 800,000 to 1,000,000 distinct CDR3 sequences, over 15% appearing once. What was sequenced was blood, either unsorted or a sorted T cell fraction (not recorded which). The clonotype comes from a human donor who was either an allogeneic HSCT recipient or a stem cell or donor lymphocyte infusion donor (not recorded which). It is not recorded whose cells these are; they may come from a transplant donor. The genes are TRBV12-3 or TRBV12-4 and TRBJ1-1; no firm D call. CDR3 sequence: CASSKKEFSTEAFF. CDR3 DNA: TGTGCCAGCAGTAAGAAGGAATTTAGCACTGAAGCTTTCTTT.